What follows is one T cell receptor (beta chain) and its context. This clonotype has more than one count but fewer than ten. Its target antigen remains unknown. No much larger clone is present one base from it, and per-base qualities are unavailable. The method behind the library was RACE. The sequencer was a NextSeq 500. During library preparation, unique molecular identifiers were attached to individual cDNA molecules so that TCRs could be counted quantitatively and reproducibly. Each blood RNA sample was used to sequence both TCR alpha and TCR beta chains. The published analysis was carried out like this. A median of roughly 99,000 TCRs per sample was observed, with a range of about 20,000 to 750,000. V, J and CDR3 annotation of the TCR reads was performed with the Decombinator software suite. Every sample was subsampled to the same number of TCRs (28,000) for the PS versus PT1 abundance plots. Expanded TCRs were defined as absent before sensitization and observed at least eight times at the 2-week time point. The public reads were reanalyzed by TCRdb: fastp trimming at Q25, MiXCR alignment, in-frame beta chains only. Rows with one shared CDR3 protein collapse into an entry with the most common genes and DNA. The V and J calls were not made by the authors but by TCRdb's processing. Counted in this sample were more than 250,000 distinct CDR3 sequences; around 7% of them appeared once. Jointly, the top ten make up roughly 1.2% of the sample.

Trimming accounts for 4 bases at V and 2 bases at J, while the number of junction bases matched to no gene is 7. From the cysteine up to the phenylalanine, the CDR3 has a length of 15 residues. Only the CDR3 DNA is retained, 45 bases long and in frame from the first base. Based on the germline V gene (reference sequence), the CDR1 and CDR2 sequences are LGHDT and YNNKEL. The sample's time point label, decoded: pre-sensitization, week 0. Explained via the paper, the treatment or condition label denotes: therapeutic diphenylcyclopropenone sensitization with weekly scalp DPC. Blood at each patch-test visit was drawn before the patch test was applied. Eligible patients were aged 18 to 70, diagnosed with alopecia, deemed suitable for DPC therapy, and excluded if pregnant. Total RNA was isolated from unfractionated whole blood collected in Tempus Blood RNA tubes. The data are from a study of human T cells and chemical hapten exposure (dated by TCRdb to the early 2020s). Some background on the complete study: For sensitization, 2% DPC in acetone was applied to a 2 cm by 2 cm area of upper inner arm skin. Libraries were combined into a pool for sequencing, and differences in TCR yield between samples came mainly from small differences in library volumes within the pool. Roughly 30 alopecia patients provided blood for TCR sequencing at one to four time points (pre-sensitization, 2, 6 and 24 weeks). Patch testing on the upper back used Finn chambers containing 0.01% DPC, with scoring done after 6 days according to International Contact Dermatitis Research Group standards. In alopecia patients, the study followed how the peripheral blood TCR repertoire changed in vivo over primary and secondary sensitization to diphenylcyclopropenone (DPC), a hapten. Most of the patients in the cohort were female, and the cohort covered alopecia areata with under or over 50% scalp involvement, alopecia totalis and alopecia universalis. Blood was sampled from patients pre-sensitization (week 0) and at 2, 6 and about 24 weeks after DPC sensitization. Patients additionally received weekly therapeutic DPC doses to the scalp throughout the roughly 25-week study period.

Overall results and qualifications from the work: Because every patient had alopecia, a presumed autoimmune disease, the patients' immune response might differ from that of healthy individuals. After repeated subsampling, changes were observed in the strength of the expansion versus patch-test correlation and in the threshold at which the correlation became significant. Compared with pre-sensitization or healthy control sets, expanded TCRs formed significantly more large CDR3 similarity clusters, which is consistent with antigen-driven responses. Patch test score correlated positively with the number of PT1 expanded TCRs, reaching significance at thresholds 8, 16 and 32 but not at 4. DPC sensitization did not change how many TCRs were above 1 in 1000 frequency, and no evidence was found of alterations in global repertoire structure.

This sample comprised whole blood, obtained in connection with sensitization to the hapten diphenylcyclopropenone (DPC). The chain uses TRBV3-1 and TRBJ1-2; TRBD1 matches 7 bases in the middle. The TCR comes from a man between 18 and 29 years old with alopecia areata. Some clones in this sample may be carry-over from other donors' samples. The nucleotide sequence is TGTGCCAGCAGCCCAACGGAACAGGGGAACTATGGCTACACCTTC. Translation gives CASSPTEQGNYGYTF.